This record looks at one T cell receptor (beta chain) sequence and its context. Germline values: CDR1 MNHNY, CDR2 SVGAGI (reference sequence). The CDR3 is 13 residues long. The germline V and J ends were trimmed by 7 bases and 0 bases, with 10 bases remaining between them. The data originate from a study of technical replicates of blood from a few donors. The method was immunoSEQ multiplex PCR; TCRdb's version includes in-frame clones alone and lacks a portion of them. This table holds under 65,000 clones, around 96% found once. Specimen: T cells isolated from PBMCs. The chain joins TRBV6-6 to TRBJ2-7; D is ambiguous. The clonotype comes from a human donor in good health. The CDR3 nucleotides are TGTGCCAGCACCGAGGAGAGCTCCTACGAGCAGTACTTC. It is translated as CASTEESSYEQYF.